Below, 19 T cell receptor beta chains from the same sample are listed, as sequenced in a study of CD8 T cells in ankylosing spondylitis. General study points: Ankylosing spondylitis blood appeared to carry a characteristic TCR beta motif of roughly 8 highly homologous variants.

MiXCR, applied by TCRdb to the 5' RACE reads, yields one record per CDR3 protein. The table records just under 550,000 distinct CDR3 sequences, roughly 13% of them present only once. The antigens for these receptors are not known. Input material: blood, either unsorted or a sorted T cell fraction (not recorded which). The receptors come from a male donor with ankylosing spondylitis.

This clonotype was detected ten times or more. CDR3 bases: TGTGCCAGCAGCAAAGATGAGGGACGTTCAGATACGCAGTATTTT. It specifies CASSKDEGRSDTQYF. The rearrangement joins TRBV9 to TRBJ2-3; D is possibly TRBD1 or TRBD2 (5 bases each). The V end was cut by 4 bases, the J end by 4 bases, with 16 bases between. The germline CDR1 and CDR2 sequences are SGDLS and YYNGEE. This CDR3 has 15 amino acids. The full variable domain, in which reference TRBV9 and TRBJ2-3 provide the parts outside the CDR3, is DSGVTQTPKHLITATGQRVTLRCSPRSGDLSVYWYQQSLDQGLQFLIQYYNGEERAKGNILERFSAQQFPDLHSELNLSSLELGDSALYFCASSKDEGRSDTQYFGPGTRLTVL.

The genes are TRBV6-1 and TRBJ2-1, with 8 nucleotides matching TRBD2. There are 15 residues in the CDR3. Germline V gene lookup returns CDR1 MNHNS and CDR2 SASEGT. Losses at the gene ends were 3 bases for V and 8 bases for J; bases not matched to a gene: 9. DNA for the CDR3: TGTGCCAGCAGTGACGGACGGGAGGGATGGGATGAGCAGTTCTTC. Its translation: CASSDGREGWDEQFF.

This clonotype has more than one count but fewer than ten. The chain recombines TRBV15 with TRBJ2-3; the D gene could be TRBD1 or TRBD2 (5 bases each). Per the germline V gene, CDR1 is LNHNV and CDR2 is YYDKDF (reference sequence). The ends were cut back, 0 bases at V and 5 bases at J, with 12 bases in the middle. This CDR3 region has 15 residues. Here the CDR3 reads CATSRDWGSEDTQYF. CDR3 in DNA: TGTGCCACCAGCAGAGATTGGGGGTCGGAAGATACGCAGTATTTT.

The J gene is TRBJ2-2, the V gene TRBV12-3 or TRBV12-4; 11 bases are shared with TRBD2. V shed 6 bases and J 5 bases; nucleotides not matched to a gene: 5. The CDR3 is 15 residues long. The CDR3 protein is CASRRTSGPTGELFF. Here the CDR3 DNA reads TGTGCCAGCAGACGGACTAGCGGGCCAACCGGGGAGCTGTTTTTT.

The rearrangement joins TRBV11-3 to TRBJ2-2; TRBD2 matches 8 bases. The germline V gene encodes CDR1 SGHNT and CDR2 YENEEA. The CDR3 has 12 amino acids. The CDR3 loop is CATGREAGELFF. The CDR3 bases are TGTGCGACCGGGCGGGAGGCCGGGGAGCTGTTTTTT.

In this sample, this clonotype turned up a few times. This sequence joins TRBV3-1 and TRBJ1-6, with D possibly matching TRBD1 (6 bases). The CDR3 covers 17 residues. V shed 0 bases and J shed 8 bases, with 17 bases lying between them. CDR1 is LGHDT and CDR2 is YNNKEL in the germline V gene (reference sequence). This CDR3 reads CASSQDRIWDNDSPLHF. The CDR3 DNA is TGTGCCAGCAGCCAAGATCGGATCTGGGACAATGATTCACCCCTCCACTTT.

This clonotype has only a few counts. The genes are TRBV2 and TRBJ1-1; 9 bases are shared with TRBD1. With 6 bases clipped from V and 7 bases from J, the junction kept 3 bases outside the gene matches. This CDR3 comprises 12 residues. The germline CDR1 and CDR2 sequences are SNHLY and FYNNEI. CDR3 nucleotides: TGTGCCAGCAGACAGGGGGCTGTTGAAGCTTTCTTT. This translates into CASRQGAVEAFF.

The table lists this clonotype with a few counts. V is TRBV7-9 and J is TRBJ2-1; D is unclear. V lost 1 base, J lost 15 bases, and 13 bases lay in between. CDR1 is SEHNR and CDR2 is FQNEAQ in the germline V gene (reference sequence). This CDR3 is built from 12 residues. The CDR3 region is CASSLDGWYRFF. In DNA, the CDR3 is TGTGCCAGCAGCTTAGATGGTTGGTATCGGTTCTTC. The full variable domain, with the rest looked up from reference TRBV7-9 and TRBJ2-1, is DTGVSQNPRHKITKRGQNVTFRCDPISEHNRLYWYRQTLGQGPEFLTYFQNEAQLEKSRLLSDRFSAERPKGSFSTLEIQRTEQGDSAMYLCASSLDGWYRFFGPGTRLTVL.

The chain couples TRBV11-2 to TRBJ2-7; TRBD1 is a possible D gene (5 bases). This CDR3 contains 12 residues. V lost 6 bases to trimming and J lost 4 bases, with 10 bases between them. Germline-derived CDR1 and CDR2 are SGHAT and FQNNGV. CDR3 nucleotide sequence: TGTGCCAGCAGGTCCGCAGGGTACGAGCAGTACTTC. It is translated as CASRSAGYEQYF.

This clonotype was recorded once. The CDR3 coding sequence is TGTGCCAGCAGTTACCGGGGTCCCCAAGAGACCCAGTACTTC. As protein: CASSYRGPQETQYF. The chain joins TRBV6-5 to TRBJ2-5; D is possibly TRBD2 (5 bases). Germline CDR1 is MNHEY and CDR2 is SVGAGI. Trimming cost V 2 bases and J 1 base, with 8 bases left between them. The CDR3 sequence is 14 residues long.

The chain employs TRBV5-1 and TRBJ1-2, with D uncertain. Trimming shortened V by 3 bases and J by 6 bases, and 12 bases separated the two germline ends. The CDR3 is 13 residues long. From germline, CDR1 is SGHRS and CDR2 YFSETQ. The chain's CDR3 is CASSSDVGNGYTF. The CDR3 DNA reads TGCGCCAGCAGCTCGGACGTCGGGAATGGCTACACCTTC.

This clonotype was counted only a few times. The chain joins TRBV24-1 to TRBJ1-5, with 7 positions matching TRBD1. This CDR3 spans 12 amino acids. V lost 10 bases to trimming and J lost 4 bases; unmatched junction nucleotides: 3. Germline loops: CDR1 KGHDR, CDR2 SFDVKD. CDR3 sequence (DNA): TGTGCCACTTCCAGGGGGAATCAGCCCCAGCATTTT. As protein: CATSRGNQPQHF.

CDR3: CASSLVGQTNTEAFF. For the CDR3, the DNA is TGTGCCAGCAGCTTAGTAGGCCAGACGAACACTGAAGCTTTCTTT. This chain joins TRBV11-2 and TRBJ1-1; D ambiguous. V was trimmed by 1 base and J by 1 base, leaving 10 bases between them. The CDR3 spans 15 residues. Germline V CDR1 and CDR2: SGHAT, FQNNGV.

The table lists this clonotype with many counts. The chain employs TRBV27 and TRBJ1-1, with 10 bases lining up with TRBD1. In germline, CDR1 is MNHEY, CDR2 SMNVEV (reference sequence). The CDR3 consists of 14 residues. Trimming at V came to 6 bases and at J to 4 bases, leaving 5 bases not matched to a gene. The CDR3 DNA is TGTGCCAGCAGCCGACAGGGGGCCGGCACTGAAGCTTTCTTT. Amino acids: CASSRQGAGTEAFF.

This chain links TRBV19 with TRBJ1-1; D uncertain. The CDR3 consists of 11 residues. V lost 6 bases, J lost 6 bases, and 8 bases lay in between. In germline, CDR1 is LNHDA, CDR2 SQIVND (reference sequence). CDR3 in amino acids: CASRVLAEAFF. DNA for the CDR3: TGTGCCAGTAGAGTGTTGGCTGAAGCTTTCTTT.

This clonotype was detected only a few times. This sequence joins TRBV6-4 and TRBJ1-2; D is perhaps TRBD1 (5 bases). The CDR3 contains 15 residues. Trimming stripped 0 bases from V and 8 bases from J, with 16 bases between. Germline CDR1 MRHNA, CDR2 SNTAGT. This CDR3 reads CASSDSGRDEGGYTF. In nucleotides, the CDR3 is TGTGCCAGCAGTGACTCTGGCAGGGACGAGGGCGGCTACACCTTC.

The gene calls are TRBV9 and TRBJ1-1; D is unclear. CDR1 is SGDLS and CDR2 is YYNGEE in the germline V gene. CDR3 length: 14 residues. V lost 0 bases, J lost 0 bases, and 6 bases lay in between. Here the CDR3 DNA reads TGTGCCAGCAGCGTAGCCCTGATGAACACTGAAGCTTTCTTT. It is translated as CASSVALMNTEAFF.

This clonotype was counted between two and nine times. The CDR3 sequence is CASSYAILGGDEAFF. The CDR3 DNA reads as TGCGCCAGCAGCTACGCCATTTTAGGGGGCGATGAAGCTTTCTTT. The chain joins TRBV5-1 to TRBJ1-1, with 7 bases fitting TRBD1. The CDR3 contains 15 residues. CDR1 and CDR2 from the germline V gene are SGHRS and YFSETQ. The V and J ends lost 3 bases and 7 bases, in that order; junction bases with no gene match: 12. Supplemented by reference TRBV5-1 and TRBJ1-1, the full variable domain reads KAGVTQTPRYLIKTRGQQVTLSCSPISGHRSVSWYQQTPGQGLQFLFEYFSETQRNKGNFPGRFSGRQFSNSRSEMNVSTLELGDSALYLCASSYAILGGDEAFFGQGTRLTVV.

This clonotype appeared a few times. Here the CDR3 reads CATRTRGNQETQYF. The CDR3 DNA reads as TGTGCCACCCGGACTAGGGGAAACCAAGAGACCCAGTACTTC. V gene TRBV6-1 combines with J gene TRBJ2-5; TRBD2 agrees at 7 bases. Germline V gene lookup returns CDR1 MNHNS and CDR2 SASEGT. With V trimmed by 10 bases and J by 0 bases, 8 bases remained unmatched. The CDR3 extends over 14 amino acids.